These T cell receptor beta chains were read from a single sample in a study of cytomegalovirus exposure and HLA in healthy donors. Sequenced by immunoSEQ multiplex PCR; TCRdb stores in-frame clones only, minus some. This sample has fewer than 250,000 clones, with over 75% found just once. The sequencing sample was made of PBMCs. These receptors were collected from a man aged 18 to 30 in good health and CMV-seronegative. The CDR3 runs from the conserved cysteine through the conserved F or W. The D gene is left open where the match is weak. Only part of the rows carry a size: once, few, many, or a class if the clone is expanded.

size,V,J,D,CDR3,DNA
NA,TRBV2,TRBJ1-2,NA,CASSADSYGYTF,TGTGCCAGCAGTGCCGACAGCTATGGCTACACCTTC
NA,TRBV5-1,TRBJ2-7,NA,CASSPGVHEQYF,TGCGCCAGCAGCCCCGGAGTGCACGAGCAGTACTTC
NA,TRBV7-9,TRBJ2-7,TRBD1,CASSSDTGAYEQYF,TGTGCCAGCAGCTCAGACACAGGGGCCTACGAGCAGTACTTC
NA,TRBV27,TRBJ2-5,NA,CASSLWAQETQYF,TGTGCCAGCAGTTTATGGGCCCAAGAGACCCAGTACTTC
few,TRBV18,TRBJ2-7,TRBD2,CASSPQRRTSGYEQYF,TGTGCCAGCTCACCTCAAAGGAGGACTAGCGGCTACGAGCAGTACTTC
once,TRBV5-1,TRBJ1-2,NA,CASSLQENYGYTF,TGCGCCAGCAGCTTGCAGGAAAACTATGGCTACACCTTC
NA,TRBV7-8,TRBJ1-1,NA,CASSFLTGRGDTEAFF,TGTGCCAGCAGCTTTTTGACAGGCCGGGGGGACACTGAAGCTTTCTTT
NA,TRBV7-2,TRBJ2-3,TRBD2,CASSLRLAGGTDTQYF,TGTGCCAGCAGCTTACGACTAGCGGGAGGCACAGATACGCAGTATTTT
NA,TRBV19,TRBJ2-2,TRBD2,CASSIDFLAGTRGTGELFF,TGTGCCAGTAGTATAGATTTCCTAGCGGGGACTCGGGGGACCGGGGAGCTGTTTTTT
NA,TRBV4-2,TRBJ2-3,TRBD2,CASSQEPSGRRNTDTQYF,TGTGCCAGCAGCCAAGAACCTAGCGGGAGGAGGAACACAGATACGCAGTATTTT
NA,TRBV2,TRBJ1-2,NA,CASSDPGRNYGYTF,TGTGCCAGCAGTGATCCGGGTCGGAACTATGGCTACACCTTC
NA,TRBV5-1,TRBJ2-4,TRBD2,CASSLEWTSGLAKNIQYF,TGCGCCAGCAGCTTGGAATGGACTAGCGGATTAGCCAAAAACATTCAGTACTTC
NA,TRBV4-3,TRBJ2-1,TRBD1,CASSQSRTGGNEQFF,TGCGCCAGCAGCCAATCTCGGACAGGGGGGAATGAGCAGTTCTTC
few,TRBV27,TRBJ2-1,NA,CASGGTRGRATYNEQFF,TGTGCCAGCGGCGGCACAAGAGGTAGAGCGACCTACAATGAGCAGTTCTTC
NA,TRBV6-5,TRBJ1-1,TRBD1,CASSYATQGATEAFF,TGTGCCAGCAGTTACGCGACCCAGGGGGCCACTGAAGCTTTCTTT
NA,TRBV19,TRBJ2-4,NA,CASSMGQTNIQYF,TGTGCCAGTAGTATGGGCCAGACAAACATTCAGTACTTC
once,TRBV28,TRBJ1-2,TRBD1,CASSFPIGQGFFYTF,TGTGCCAGCAGTTTCCCCATCGGACAGGGTTTCTTCTACACCTTC
once,TRBV5-1,TRBJ2-7,TRBD1,CASSSTGGGPYEQYF,TGCGCCAGCAGCAGCACAGGGGGCGGCCCCTACGAGCAGTACTTC
NA,TRBV6-1,TRBJ1-5,NA,CASSERGQGQPQHF,TGTGCCAGCAGTGAGAGGGGCCAGGGGCAGCCCCAGCATTTT
NA,TRBV7-8,TRBJ2-7,NA,CASSSTQASYEQYF,TGTGCCAGCAGCTCCACACAAGCGAGCTACGAGCAGTACTTC
few,TRBV19,TRBJ1-1,TRBD1,CATGQGNTEAFF,TGTGCAACGGGACAGGGGAACACTGAAGCTTTCTTT
NA,TRBV7-2,TRBJ1-5,NA,CASSLRGQPQHF,TGTGCCAGCAGCTTAAGGGGTCAGCCCCAGCATTTT
once,TRBV28,TRBJ1-2,NA,CASSGFGGNYGYTF,TGTGCCAGCAGCGGTTTCGGGGGGAACTATGGCTACACCTTC
NA,TRBV19,TRBJ2-6,TRBD1,CASRPIAGGKSSGANVLTF,TGTGCCAGTAGGCCGATAGCAGGGGGAAAGAGCTCTGGGGCCAACGTCCTGACTTTC
few,TRBV4-3,TRBJ2-4,TRBD2,CASSQGVAGGAKNIQYF,TGCGCCAGCAGCCAAGGGGTCGCGGGGGGGGCCAAAAACATTCAGTACTTC
NA,TRBV5-4,TRBJ2-1,TRBD2,CASSLGSREGQNEQFF,TGTGCCAGCAGCTTGGGTTCCCGGGAGGGCCAGAATGAGCAGTTCTTC
NA,TRBV25-1,TRBJ2-4,TRBD2,CASTGRDWENIQYF,TGTGCCAGCACGGGGAGGGATTGGGAGAACATTCAGTACTTC
NA,TRBV5-1,TRBJ2-3,NA,CASGNGGPTDTQYF,TGCGCCAGCGGTAACGGCGGGCCCACAGATACGCAGTATTTT
NA,TRBV27,TRBJ2-7,TRBD1,CASSSWTGGDEQYF,TGTGCCAGCAGTTCATGGACAGGGGGCGACGAGCAGTACTTC
NA,TRBV7-3,TRBJ2-2,NA,CASSLSGGSGELFF,TGTGCCAGCAGCTTATCAGGAGGCAGCGGGGAGCTGTTTTTT
NA,TRBV30,TRBJ1-1,TRBD1,CAWSVRTGGTEAFF,TGTGCCTGGAGTGTAAGGACAGGGGGCACTGAAGCTTTCTTT
NA,TRBV5-4,TRBJ1-6,NA,CASSVDGYNSPLHF,TGTGCCAGCAGCGTGGACGGCTATAATTCACCCCTCCACTTT
NA,TRBV18,TRBJ1-1,NA,CASSLVNTEAFF,TGTGCCAGCTCACTAGTGAACACTGAAGCTTTCTTT
once,TRBV5-6,TRBJ2-5,TRBD2,CASSELAGVYQETQYF,TGTGCCAGCAGCGAACTAGCGGGGGTCTACCAAGAGACCCAGTACTTC
NA,TRBV4-2,TRBJ1-1,NA,CASSQELLGVSEAFF,TGTGCCAGCAGCCAAGAACTTTTGGGAGTCTCTGAAGCTTTCTTT
NA,TRBV28,TRBJ1-2,NA,CASSLWGGAYNYGYTF,TGTGCCAGCAGTTTATGGGGGGGGGCTTATAACTATGGCTACACCTTC
few,TRBV7-2,TRBJ2-7,TRBD1,CASSQVAGGYEQYF,TGTGCCAGCAGCCAGGTGGCAGGGGGCTACGAGCAGTACTTC
NA,TRBV28,TRBJ2-2,NA,CASSFVKGEQGNTGELFF,TGTGCCAGCAGCTTCGTAAAGGGGGAGCAGGGGAACACCGGGGAGCTGTTTTTT
NA,TRBV6-1,TRBJ2-7,NA,CASLSPFYEQYF,TGTGCCAGCCTCTCCCCCTTCTACGAGCAGTACTTC
NA,TRBV5-1,TRBJ1-2,TRBD1,CASSSTGESYVYTF,TGCGCCAGCAGCTCTACAGGGGAGAGCTATGTCTACACCTTC
NA,TRBV10-3,TRBJ1-1,NA,CAISLGGANTEAFF,TGTGCCATCAGCTTAGGGGGGGCGAACACTGAAGCTTTCTTT
NA,TRBV27,TRBJ2-7,TRBD1,CASTGQGFYEQYF,TGTGCCAGCACAGGACAGGGCTTCTACGAGCAGTACTTC
once,TRBV2,TRBJ2-2,TRBD2,CASSVGAGANTGELFF,TGTGCCAGCAGTGTCGGGGCGGGGGCGAACACCGGGGAGCTGTTTTTT
once,TRBV7-9,TRBJ1-2,NA,CSSSLIQVLGYTF,TGTTCCAGCAGCTTAATACAGGTCTTGGGCTACACCTTC
NA,TRBV5-5,TRBJ1-5,TRBD1,CASSFGTGNSNQPQHF,TGTGCCAGCAGTTTCGGGACAGGGAATAGCAATCAGCCCCAGCATTTT
NA,TRBV19,TRBJ1-2,NA,CASSIRRGHSTSYGYTF,TGTGCCAGTAGTATTAGGCGAGGACACTCAACTTCCTATGGCTACACCTTC
NA,TRBV6-5,TRBJ2-7,TRBD2,CASSLSSGGPYEQYF,TGTGCCAGCAGTTTAAGTAGCGGGGGCCCCTACGAGCAGTACTTC
few,TRBV7-8,TRBJ2-1,TRBD2,CASSPTTSGTVSEQFF,TGTGCCAGCAGCCCAACGACTAGCGGGACAGTTAGTGAGCAGTTCTTC
few,TRBV28,TRBJ1-5,NA,CASRSAGTQKSQPQHF,TGTGCCAGCAGATCTGCCGGGACACAGAAAAGTCAGCCCCAGCATTTT
NA,TRBV5-1,TRBJ1-1,NA,CASSVGTLAFF,TGCGCCAGCAGCGTCGGGACACTAGCTTTCTTT
NA,TRBV2,TRBJ2-2,TRBD2,CASLKPSGRSGSSTGELFF,TGTGCCAGCCTTAAACCCAGCGGGAGGAGTGGTTCGAGTACCGGGGAGCTGTTTTTT
NA,TRBV19,TRBJ2-7,NA,CAFLPGHPYYEQYF,TGTGCCTTCCTTCCGGGACACCCTTACTACGAGCAGTACTTC